The sample holds a few counts of the clone carrying this T cell receptor (beta chain). Germline V gene data show CDR1 as SGHRS and CDR2 as YFSETQ. With 8 bases clipped from V and 8 bases from J, the junction kept 7 bases outside the gene matches. This CDR3 is built from 13 residues. The data were obtained in a study of glioma-infiltrating T cells. The iRepertoire nested amplicon-rescue multiplex PCR amplified TCR alpha and beta CDR3s from RNA. TCRdb processed the multiplex PCR reads anew with MiXCR; each CDR3 protein has one entry. The sample includes roughly 200,000 distinct CDR3 sequences, 25% to 35% of them seen just once.

What was sequenced was glioma tissue, nonneoplastic brain tissue, or PBMCs (not recorded which). The chain has TRBV5-1 and TRBJ1-6; the match to TRBD1 covers 7 bases. The sequence came from a human donor with low-grade glioma or glioblastoma, undergoing nonglioma brain surgery, or in good health (not recorded which). CDR3 protein: CASRQGMDSPLHF. For the CDR3, the DNA is TGCGCCAGTCGACAGGGTATGGATTCACCCCTCCACTTT.